The clone carrying this T cell receptor (beta chain) was recorded a few times. The target antigen is unknown. This record comes from a study of T-cell reconstitution after alpha-beta-depleted transplantation in children. The library targeted TCRbeta and was prepared with unique molecular identifiers. TCRdb used MiXCR to reprocess the PCR reads, holding one entry per CDR3 protein. The data hold 450,000 to 550,000 distinct CDR3 sequences, with roughly an eighth observed a single time. Study-level findings and limits: Newly produced T cells mostly accounted for T-cell counts and diversity one year post-transplant. The origin of alpha-beta T cells about two months after transplant was reportedly several hundred expanded graft clones. Surviving recipient T cells and thymic progenitors underlay high day-60 TCRbeta diversity in some patients.

The CDR3 sequence is 14 residues long. Deletions cut 2 bases from V and 3 bases from J, with 13 bases between. Germline CDR1 reads DFQATT; CDR2 reads SNEGSKA (reference sequence). Here the sequenced sample was PBMCs, mostly from graft donor cells, taken 180 days after TCRalphabeta/CD19-depleted stem cell transplant. This clonotype was obtained from a female patient aged 2-10 years who had a stem cell transplant for aplastic anemia, so the T cells may come from the graft donor. This chain joins TRBV20-1 and TRBJ1-1, with D perhaps TRBD1 (5 bases). CDR3 region: CSARYRTQHTEAFF. CDR3 nucleotides: TGCAGTGCTAGATACCGGACACAACACACTGAAGCTTTCTTT.